A single sample gave rise to the 26 T cell receptor beta chains below, sequenced in a study of T-cell memory formation after mild COVID-19. One entry per CDR3 protein results from TCRdb running MiXCR on the 5' RACE reads. The table has hundreds of thousands of distinct CDR3 sequences, about a fifth seen once. Sequencing input: PBMCs or a T cell subset sorted from them (not recorded which). The receptors stem from an adult woman who had mild COVID-19 (a few samples of this study predate the infection). Cell type and time point are not known.

This clonotype was picked up a small number of times. The V and J genes are TRBV7-6 and TRBJ2-3; 12 nucleotides match TRBD2. With V trimmed by 5 bases and J by 5 bases, 8 bases remained unmatched. The CDR3 totals 16 residues. Per the germline V gene, CDR1 is SGHVS and CDR2 is FNYEAQ. The CDR3 DNA reads TGTGCCAGCAGCCAGTACCAGACTAGCGGGGGAGATACGCAGTATTTT. Encoded protein: CASSQYQTSGGDTQYF.

The chain joins TRBV20-1 to TRBJ2-1; 8 bases agree with TRBD1. This CDR3 spans 13 amino acids. Germline trimming cut 6 bases from V and 9 bases from J; bases unmatched to any gene: 10. Germline CDR1 is DFQATT and CDR2 is SNEGSKA (reference sequence). The CDR3 here is CSAIGQGKPEQFF. The DNA of the CDR3 is TGCAGTGCCATCGGACAGGGAAAGCCTGAGCAGTTCTTC.

This clonotype appeared a few times. As DNA, the CDR3 is TGCGCCAGCAGCTTTCACGGACAGGGCACAGATACGCAGTATTTT. Translated, it gives CASSFHGQGTDTQYF. The chain is built from TRBV5-1 and TRBJ2-3; 7 bases match TRBD1. The junction had 4 bases not matched to a gene; V was cut back by 2 bases and J by 1 base. The CDR3 contains 15 residues. The germline CDR1 and CDR2 sequences are SGHRS and YFSETQ.

This clonotype has just a few counts. This chain links TRBV5-4 with TRBJ2-5; D gene uncertain. CDR1 is SGHNT, CDR2 YYREEE, per germline (reference sequence). CDR3 length: 14 amino acids. V gave up 0 bases and J gave up 0 bases, with 6 bases separating them. As DNA, the CDR3 is TGTGCCAGCAGCTTGGATGGCTACCAAGAGACCCAGTACTTC. It codes for CASSLDGYQETQYF.

This clonotype was observed a single time. V and J are TRBV7-6 and TRBJ2-2; 7 positions agree with TRBD1. Germline lookup yields CDR1 SGHVS and CDR2 FNYEAQ. The CDR3 covers 15 residues. The ends lost 7 bases at V and 5 bases at J; junction bases unmatched: 10. The CDR3 here is CASKTGAPNTGELFF. For the CDR3, the DNA is TGTGCCAGCAAAACAGGGGCCCCCAATACCGGGGAGCTGTTTTTT.

In this sample, this clonotype turned up once. The rearrangement joins TRBV14 to TRBJ1-2, with no clear D. The V gene's germline CDR1 is SGHDN and CDR2 FVKESK. V lost 1 base to trimming and J lost 4 bases, with 10 bases between them. This CDR3 has 14 residues. CDR3 DNA: TGTGCCAGCAGCCAAGGTGTCCTTTCCTATGGCTACACCTTC. This encodes CASSQGVLSYGYTF.

In its sample, this clonotype was seen once. The chain is built from TRBV29-1 and TRBJ2-7, with 8 bases lining up with TRBD2. Trimming took 7 bases from V and 2 from J; bases not matched to a gene: 7. This CDR3 spans 13 amino acids. The germline CDR1 and CDR2 sequences are SQVTM and ANQGSEA. The CDR3 spells CSASAGEAYEQYF. The CDR3, as DNA: TGCAGCGCCTCAGCGGGAGAAGCCTACGAGCAGTACTTC.

This clonotype was seen a few times. The rearrangement links TRBV7-2 to TRBJ2-7; TRBD1 agrees at 11 bases. Germline V lookup: CDR1 SGHTA, CDR2 FQGNSA. There are 17 residues in the CDR3. V lost 1 base and J lost 4; bases outside the gene matches: 9. The DNA of the CDR3 is TGTGCCAGCAGCTTAGTCGGCTCCGGGACAGGGGGTTACGAGCAGTACTTC. It is translated as CASSLVGSGTGGYEQYF.

This clonotype was seen many times. The chain couples TRBV27 to TRBJ2-7; D might be TRBD1 or TRBD2, each matching 5 bases. The CDR3 covers 14 residues. Trimming left V 5 bases short and J 1 base short, with 12 bases between. Germline CDR1 MNHEY, CDR2 SMNVEV (reference sequence). CDR3 amino acids: CASSPRDGSYEQYF. The CDR3 DNA is TGTGCCAGCAGTCCCCGGGACGGATCCTACGAGCAGTACTTC.

The chain joins TRBV20-1 to TRBJ2-1; D is unclear. Per the germline V gene, CDR1 is DFQATT and CDR2 is SNEGSKA (reference sequence). The CDR3 contains 14 residues. V was cut by 6 bases and J by 0 bases, with 12 bases left in between. CDR3 sequence: CSATDSDSYNEQFF. In DNA, the CDR3 is TGCAGTGCGACCGACTCGGACTCCTACAATGAGCAGTTCTTC.

The chain couples TRBV27 to TRBJ2-1, with TRBD1 matching over 10 bases. In germline, CDR1 is MNHEY, CDR2 SMNVEV (reference sequence). The CDR3 contains 16 residues. Losses at the gene ends were 2 bases for V and 6 bases for J; bases not matched to a gene: 7. In nucleotides, the CDR3 is TGTGCCAGCAGTTTAAGGGGGACAGGGGCCTCCAATGAGCAGTTCTTC. Translation gives CASSLRGTGASNEQFF.

This clonotype was detected only a few times. The junction differs from germline at one of its ends, possibly a read error. The rearrangement links TRBV5-1 to TRBJ2-5; D is possibly TRBD2 (5 bases). The CDR3 has 14 residues. Germline values: CDR1 SGHRS, CDR2 YFSETQ. This CDR3 reads CASSLSGVRETQYF. In nucleotides, the CDR3 is TGTGCCAGCAGCTTAAGCGGAGTCCGAGAGACCCAGTACTTC. The whole variable domain, filled in from reference TRBV5-1 and TRBJ2-5, reads KAGVTQTPRYLIKTRGQQVTLSCSPISGHRSVSWYQQTPGQGLQFLFEYFSETQRNKGNFPGRFSGRQFSNSRSEMNVSTLELGDSALYLCASSLSGVRETQYFGPGTRLLVL.

The chain uses TRBV4-2 and TRBJ2-1; the match to TRBD2 covers 11 bases. The CDR3 length is 16 residues. Germline loops: CDR1 LGHNA, CDR2 YNFKEQ. V lost 2 bases to trimming and J lost 5 bases; unmatched junction nucleotides: 5. CDR3 protein: CASSQTGTSGHNEQFF. The CDR3 region has the DNA TGTGCCAGCAGCCAAACCGGGACTAGCGGACACAATGAGCAGTTCTTC.

The chain couples TRBV12-3 or TRBV12-4 to TRBJ2-7; 8 nucleotides align to TRBD2. V lost 4 bases and J lost 4; bases outside the gene matches: 6. The CDR3 length is 14 residues. DNA of the CDR3: TGTGCCAGCAGTTCAAGCGGGGGAGTGTACGAGCAGTACTTC. This encodes CASSSSGGVYEQYF.

J is TRBJ1-2 and V is TRBV29-1, with 8 bases fitting TRBD1. The CDR3 has 15 residues. Germline V gene lookup returns CDR1 SQVTM and CDR2 ANQGSEA. Trimming removed 3 bases from V and 2 bases from J; junction bases left unmatched: 8. The CDR3, as DNA: TGCAGCGTTGATCGGACAGGGAATAACAACTATGGCTACACCTTC. Translated, it gives CSVDRTGNNNYGYTF. The full variable domain, with the rest looked up from reference TRBV29-1 and TRBJ1-2, is SAVISQKPSRDICQRGTSLTIQCQVDSQVTMMFWYRQQPGQSLTLIATANQGSEATYESGFVIDKFPISRPNLTFSTLTVSNMSPEDSSIYLCSVDRTGNNNYGYTFGSGTRLTVV.

The rearrangement uses TRBV6-2 or TRBV6-3 and TRBJ2-6; TRBD1 matches 10 bases. The CDR3 has 11 amino acids. CDR1 is MNHEY, CDR2 SVGEGT, per germline. With V trimmed by 5 bases and J by 19 bases, 5 bases remained unmatched. CDR3 coding DNA: TGTGCCAGCAGTCACGGGACAGGGGAAACTTTC. This encodes CASSHGTGETF.

This clonotype was observed at least ten times. The chain is built from TRBV5-1 and TRBJ2-1; tentative D call: TRBD2 (6 bases). V was cut by 7 bases and J by 8 bases, with 16 bases left in between. The CDR3 is 13 residues long. CDR1 SGHRS and CDR2 YFSETQ come from the germline V gene. This CDR3 reads CASGGEVLDEQFF. In nucleotides, the CDR3 is TGCGCCAGCGGAGGGGAGGTTTTGGATGAGCAGTTCTTC.

This clonotype was observed a few times. A read error may produce the germline difference seen at one junction end. The V gene is TRBV10-3, the J gene TRBJ2-5; 9 nucleotides line up with TRBD2. The CDR3 spans 11 residues. Germline V lookup: CDR1 ENHRY, CDR2 SYGVKD. CDR3 loop: CAISEGGLAFF. The CDR3 bases are TGTGCCATCAGTGAGGGGGGACTAGCTTTCTTC.

This clonotype was picked up many times. CDR3 loop: CATSKRTVSNQPQHF. The CDR3 nucleotides are TGTGCCACCAGCAAACGGACAGTTAGCAATCAGCCCCAGCATTTT. The rearrangement joins TRBV15 to TRBJ1-5; D possibly corresponds to TRBD1 (6 bases). CDR1 LNHNV and CDR2 YYDKDF come from the germline V gene (reference sequence). CDR3 length: 15 amino acids. V was clipped by 4 bases and J by 0 bases, with 10 bases between them.

This clonotype was counted ten times or more. The chain is built from TRBV7-8 and TRBJ2-7; TRBD2 matches at 8 bases. The junction had 5 bases not matched to a gene; V was cut back by 1 base and J by 3 bases. This CDR3 spans 15 amino acids. Germline CDR1 and CDR2: SGHVS and FQNEAQ. For the CDR3, the DNA is TGTGCCAGCAGCTTAGTACGGGAGGGCTTCTACGAGCAGTACTTC. Encoded protein: CASSLVREGFYEQYF.

V and J are TRBV11-2 and TRBJ1-2; the match to TRBD1 covers 10 bases. Germline trimming cut 1 base from V and 1 base from J; bases unmatched to any gene: 6. This CDR3 is built from 17 residues. Germline CDR1 and CDR2: SGHAT and FQNNGV. In DNA, the CDR3 is TGTGCCAGCAGCTTAGGGACAGGGGGTATGAATAACTATGGCTACACCTTC. Translation gives CASSLGTGGMNNYGYTF.

This clonotype has a handful of counts. The rearrangement uses TRBV14 and TRBJ2-7; D might be TRBD1 (6 bases). Germline V gene sequence: CDR1 SGHDN, CDR2 FVKESK. The V end lost 1 base, the J end lost 0 bases, and 13 bases lay between the germline ends. The CDR3 runs to 16 residues. The CDR3 region is CASSQVGTPISYEQYF. The CDR3 region has the DNA TGTGCCAGCAGCCAAGTTGGGACACCTATCTCCTACGAGCAGTACTTC.

The V and J genes are TRBV7-6 and TRBJ1-3, with 9 nucleotides matching TRBD1. The CDR3 is 17 residues long. CDR1 is SGHVS, CDR2 FNYEAQ, per germline. The ends lost 4 bases at V and 0 bases at J; junction bases unmatched: 7. CDR3 nucleotide sequence: TGTGCCAGCAGCTATATGGGACAGGGAGACTCTGGAAACACCATATATTTT. The encoded protein is CASSYMGQGDSGNTIYF.

This clonotype was seen at least ten times. The chain joins TRBV25-1 to TRBJ2-3; 9 nucleotides align to TRBD1. CDR3 length: 15 residues. Germline V gives CDR1 MGHDK, CDR2 SYGVNS. V lost 4 bases to trimming and J lost 5 bases; unmatched junction nucleotides: 7. The CDR3 reads CASSGGQGKGDTQYF. The CDR3 DNA reads as TGTGCCAGCAGTGGTGGACAGGGGAAAGGAGATACGCAGTATTTT.

This chain uses TRBV12-3 or TRBV12-4 with TRBJ2-7; 10 bases are a match to TRBD2. V lost 6 bases, J lost 2 bases, and 4 bases stayed unmatched. The CDR3 runs to 14 residues. In DNA, the CDR3 is TGTGCCAGCAGCCCCAGCGGGAGGGCCTACGAGCAGTACTTC. It encodes CASSPSGRAYEQYF.

The table lists this clonotype with a few counts. This rearrangement joins TRBV7-9 to TRBJ2-5; D is undetermined. Germline V CDR1 and CDR2: SEHNR, FQNEAQ (reference sequence). V was cut by 3 bases and J by 1 base, with 12 bases left in between. The CDR3 sequence is 15 residues long. In nucleotides, the CDR3 is TGTGCCAGCAGCTTTTTCCCCTCCGGCCAAGAGACCCAGTACTTC. Protein sequence: CASSFFPSGQETQYF.